This T cell receptor beta chain originates from a study of PD-L1 blockade in urothelial cancer. Deletions cut 5 bases from V and 3 bases from J, with 14 bases between. The CDR3 runs 16 residues. Germline V gives CDR1 LGHNA, CDR2 YNFKEQ. Spiked synthetic TCR analogs estimated absolute template abundance per PCR. Assay used: immunoSEQ multiplex PCR; TCRdb lists only in-frame clones, some missing. The profile shows roughly 51,000 clones, around 83% of them singletons. As concerns this clone: What it recognizes is unknown.

The time point was: pretreatment peripheral blood. Samples were collected from each patient before treatment and during treatment. Each patient gave between 1 and 8 of them in total. General observations from the study: Patients with below-median pretreatment blood clonality survived longer.

V is TRBV4-2 and J is TRBJ1-6; TRBD1 is a possible D gene (5 bases). The source material was PBMCs, sampled around atezolizumab (anti-PD-L1) treatment. The source is a man aged 55-75 years with urothelial cancer. CDR3 coding DNA: TGTGCCAGCAGCATTAAAGGACACGGCTATAATTCACCCCTCCACTTT. Residues: CASSIKGHGYNSPLHF.